Detailed here is one TCR beta chain. Its target is not known. The TCRbeta library was prepared with unique molecular identifiers. TCRdb reanalysed the PCR reads using MiXCR and keeps one entry per CDR3 protein. The sample comprises about 240,000 distinct CDR3 sequences, roughly a quarter of which are singletons, and less than 3.5% rests with the top ten. The CDR3 is 13 amino acids. V dropped 5 bases and J dropped 7; count of bases not matched to a gene: 5. Germline CDR1 and CDR2: SEHNR and FQNEAQ (reference sequence). The data were obtained in a study of T-cell reconstitution after alpha-beta-depleted transplantation in children. General study points: From surviving recipient T cells and thymic progenitors came the high day-60 TCRbeta diversity observed in some patients. It was reported that alpha-beta T cells came from several hundred expanded graft clones (about two months after transplant). T-cell counts and diversity were attributed mostly to newly produced T cells one year after transplant.

The chain employs TRBV7-9 and TRBJ2-1; 7 bases are a match to TRBD2. Sequencing used PBMCs, obtained before TCRalphabeta/CD19-depleted stem cell transplant. This receptor was taken from a girl between 2 and 10 years old with Fanconi anemia, due to receive a stem cell transplant. The CDR3 reads CASSDNSGNEQFF. The CDR3 coding sequence is TGTGCCAGCAGCGATAATAGCGGGAATGAGCAGTTCTTC.